A single sample gave rise to the 32 T cell receptor beta chains below, sequenced in a study of T-cell memory formation after mild COVID-19. One entry per CDR3 protein results from TCRdb running MiXCR on the 5' RACE reads. The sample has approximately 410,000 distinct CDR3 sequences, around a quarter seen once. Sequenced sample: PBMCs or a T cell subset sorted from them (not recorded which). Receptors originate from an adult woman who had mild COVID-19 (a few samples of this study predate the infection). Cell type and time point are not known.

This clonotype has a handful of counts. This chain uses TRBV5-4 with TRBJ2-7; D unclear. This CDR3 contains 14 residues. The V gene's germline CDR1 is SGHNT and CDR2 YYREEE (reference sequence). The germline V and J ends were trimmed by 4 bases and 6 bases, with 17 bases remaining between them. The CDR3 DNA is TGTGCCAGCAGCGAGTCCGGGCTCCGCCTCGAGCAGTACTTC. It codes for CASSESGLRLEQYF.

This clonotype was counted at least ten times. The V and J genes are TRBV7-2 and TRBJ1-3; 9 bases match TRBD1. CDR1 is SGHTA and CDR2 is FQGNSA in the germline V gene. This CDR3 has 14 residues. V lost 4 bases and J lost 4; bases outside the gene matches: 2. The CDR3 DNA reads TGTGCCAGCAGCTCCGGGACAGGGGGAAACACCATATATTTT. It encodes CASSSGTGGNTIYF.

The gene calls are TRBV7-8 and TRBJ1-1; unclear D gene. The CDR3 is made up of 15 amino acids. Trimming cost V 1 base and J 4 bases, with 13 bases left between them. Germline values: CDR1 SGHVS, CDR2 FQNEAQ. The CDR3 spells CASSLGWDLGTEAFF. The CDR3 coding sequence is TGTGCCAGCAGCTTAGGTTGGGATTTGGGCACTGAAGCTTTCTTT.

This clonotype has only one observation. This chain joins TRBV29-1 and TRBJ2-7, with 7 positions matching TRBD2. The CDR3 runs 13 residues. Germline V gives CDR1 SQVTM, CDR2 ANQGSEA. J lost 2 bases, V lost 3 bases, and 4 bases had no gene match. Here the CDR3 DNA reads TGCAGCGTTGATGGCGGGAGCGCCTACGAGCAGTACTTC. Amino acid sequence: CSVDGGSAYEQYF.

This clonotype was counted ten times or more. V gene TRBV10-3 combines with J gene TRBJ2-1, with 14 bases matching TRBD2. Germline V gives CDR1 ENHRY, CDR2 SYGVKD. This CDR3 has 17 amino acids. V was pared by 6 bases and J by 7 bases, with 11 bases of the junction left unmatched. The CDR3 region is CAISNLVGLAGANEQFF. CDR3 nucleotide sequence: TGTGCCATCAGCAATTTAGTGGGACTAGCGGGAGCGAATGAGCAGTTCTTC.

This clonotype was counted a few times. The rearrangement joins TRBV12-5 to TRBJ2-2; 8 positions match TRBD2. With V trimmed by 6 bases and J by 2 bases, 2 bases remained unmatched. The CDR3 has 14 residues. Germline CDR1 is LGHNT and CDR2 is FRNRAP. The DNA for the CDR3 is TGTGCTAGTGGGTTAGCGGGAAACACCGGGGAGCTGTTTTTT. It codes for CASGLAGNTGELFF. The full variable domain, completed using reference TRBV12-5 and TRBJ2-2, is DARVTQTPRHKVTEMGQEVTMRCQPILGHNTVFWYRQTMMQGLELLAYFRNRAPLDDSGMPKDRFSAEMPDATLATLKIQPSEPRDSAVYFCASGLAGNTGELFFGEGSRLTVL.

This clonotype was observed a handful of times. The chain combines TRBV4-2 with TRBJ2-7; D tentatively fits TRBD1 or TRBD2 (6 bases each). Germline values: CDR1 LGHNA, CDR2 YNFKEQ. Trimming took off 4 bases at V and 5 bases at J, with 24 bases between the two ends. The CDR3 has 17 residues. In nucleotides, the CDR3 is TGTGCCAGCAGCCGCCCAAGGGGGGAAACCATCGCGAACGAGCAGTACTTC. Its protein product is CASSRPRGETIANEQYF.

This chain connects TRBV11-2 to TRBJ2-7; D might be TRBD1 (7 bases). Germline CDR1 SGHAT, CDR2 FQNNGV. Trimming shortened V by 1 base and J by 4 bases, and 14 bases separated the two germline ends. This CDR3 has 15 residues. In DNA, the CDR3 is TGTGCCAGCAGCTTAGTCGGAGGGGGCGCGTACGAGCAGTACTTC. Translation: CASSLVGGGAYEQYF.

The J gene is TRBJ2-7, the V gene TRBV20-1; D not resolved. V lost 6 bases and J lost 5, with 8 bases in between. From germline, CDR1 is DFQATT and CDR2 SNEGSKA (reference sequence). CDR3 size: 10 residues. CDR3 DNA: TGCAGTGCGCGTCAGGACGAGCAGTACTTC. Residues: CSARQDEQYF.

The chain uses TRBV10-3 and TRBJ2-7; no reliable D call. This CDR3 spans 12 amino acids. V lost 5 bases and J lost 1, with 6 bases in between. CDR1 ENHRY and CDR2 SYGVKD come from the germline V gene. CDR3 coding DNA: TGTGCCATCAGTACGCCTTCCTACGAGCAGTACTTC. As protein: CAISTPSYEQYF.

The DNA of the CDR3 is TGTGCCAGCAGTTTAGAACACGGCCTTGGATCCACCGGGGAGCTGTTTTTT. Encoded protein: CASSLEHGLGSTGELFF. V and J are TRBV12-3 or TRBV12-4 and TRBJ2-2; D is uncertain. Trimming took 1 base from V and 4 from J, leaving 16 bases between them. The CDR3 sequence is 17 residues long.

V gene TRBV9 combines with J gene TRBJ2-2, with D perhaps matching TRBD2 (5 bases). The germline gives CDR1 SGDLS, CDR2 YYNGEE. V was shortened by 4 bases and J by 2 bases, with 12 bases between the two germline ends. The CDR3 is 15 amino acids. The CDR3 DNA reads TGTGCCAGCAGCCTCAGGACTGTAAACACCGGGGAGCTGTTTTTT. Translating gives CASSLRTVNTGELFF.

This clonotype was seen more than once but under ten times. The genes are TRBV25-1 and TRBJ1-1; perhaps TRBD1 as D (5 bases). The ends were cut back, 3 bases at V and 9 bases at J, with 14 bases in the middle. Germline-derived CDR1 and CDR2 are MGHDK and SYGVNS. CDR3 size: 13 residues. CDR3 loop: CASSDPRGGKAFF. CDR3 in DNA: TGTGCCAGCAGTGATCCAAGGGGCGGGAAAGCTTTCTTT.

This chain's CDR3 is CSARGPPGSTLDTQYF. CDR3 in DNA: TGCAGTGCTAGAGGACCGCCGGGCTCGACGCTGGATACGCAGTATTTT. The chain recombines TRBV20-1 with TRBJ2-3; no firm D call. V dropped 1 base and J dropped 6 bases, with 20 bases sitting between them. This CDR3 contains 16 residues. Germline CDR1 and CDR2: DFQATT and SNEGSKA (reference sequence).

V and J are TRBV7-9 and TRBJ2-1; either TRBD1 or TRBD2 may supply D (5 bases each). CDR3 length: 15 amino acids. Trimming took off 6 bases at V and 8 bases at J, with 20 bases between the two ends. From germline, CDR1 is SEHNR and CDR2 FQNEAQ (reference sequence). CDR3 bases: TGTGCCAGCAGGATTAAGGGGAGTATAGTCGATGAGCAGTTCTTC. Translating it yields CASRIKGSIVDEQFF.

The rearrangement joins TRBV11-2 to TRBJ1-6; 7 bases are a match to TRBD1. This CDR3 has 14 amino acids. The ends lost 6 bases at V and 10 bases at J; junction bases unmatched: 9. Germline V gene data show CDR1 as SGHAT and CDR2 as FQNNGV. CDR3 DNA sequence: TGTGCCAGCAGACTTAACAGGGGAGAGTCACCCCTCCACTTT. This gives the protein CASRLNRGESPLHF.

The J gene is TRBJ2-5, the V gene TRBV7-9; D may be TRBD2 (6 bases). The V end was cut by 4 bases, the J end by 2 bases, with 11 bases between. The CDR3 covers 14 residues. Germline CDR1 and CDR2: SEHNR and FQNEAQ (reference sequence). The CDR3 spells CASSYRGKQETQYF. CDR3 DNA sequence: TGTGCCAGCAGCTATCGGGGGAAGCAAGAGACCCAGTACTTC.

This clonotype has only one observation. The chain is built from TRBV7-2 and TRBJ1-2; D is unresolved. The germline CDR1 and CDR2 sequences are SGHTA and FQGNSA. This CDR3 spans 15 amino acids. Trimming cost V 5 bases and J 0 bases, with 13 bases left between them. This CDR3 is CASSRDGVTNYGYTF. Written as DNA, the CDR3 is TGTGCCAGCAGCAGGGATGGGGTCACTAACTATGGCTACACCTTC.

This clonotype occurred a few times. This chain joins TRBV2 and TRBJ1-5; 9 nucleotides agree with TRBD1. With V trimmed by 6 bases and J by 2 bases, 5 bases remained unmatched. Germline CDR1 and CDR2: SNHLY and FYNNEI. This CDR3 comprises 15 residues. The DNA for the CDR3 is TGTGCCAGCAGGGGACAGGGAGGCGGCAATCAGCCCCAGCATTTT. This gives the protein CASRGQGGGNQPQHF.

This clonotype was detected a few times. The gene calls are TRBV6-1 and TRBJ2-2; 11 bases line up with TRBD1. Germline values: CDR1 MNHNS, CDR2 SASEGT. CDR3 length equals 16 residues. Trimming took 2 bases from V and 3 from J; bases not matched to a gene: 2. CDR3 amino acids: CASSERGQGDTGELFF. CDR3 sequence (DNA): TGTGCCAGCAGTGAAAGGGGACAGGGGGACACCGGGGAGCTGTTTTTT.

This clonotype was seen a few times. The CDR3 DNA sequence: TGTGCCAGCAGTTACTCGGTGCCAGGGCGGTGGAACACTGAAGCTTTCTTT. Translated: CASSYSVPGRWNTEAFF. The genes are TRBV6-5 and TRBJ1-1, with D perhaps matching TRBD1 (5 bases). There are 17 residues in the CDR3. The ends were cut back, 0 bases at V and 1 base at J, with 15 bases in the middle. Germline loops: CDR1 MNHEY, CDR2 SVGAGI.

This clonotype appeared a few times. This chain connects TRBV5-5 to TRBJ1-2; no firm D call. The CDR3 runs to 13 residues. CDR1 is SGHKS and CDR2 is YYEKEE in the germline V gene (reference sequence). Trimming pared 1 base from V and 2 bases from J, leaving 6 bases between. The DNA for the CDR3 is TGTGCCAGCAGCTTGTACCAGAACTATGGCTACACCTTC. Residues: CASSLYQNYGYTF.

The V gene is TRBV12-3 or TRBV12-4, the J gene TRBJ2-2, with no clear D. V was trimmed by 5 bases and J by 6 bases, leaving 16 bases between them. The CDR3 consists of 15 residues. DNA for the CDR3: TGTGCCAGCAGTCCCGCAAATCGAAGTCCCGGGGAGCTGTTTTTT. It specifies CASSPANRSPGELFF.

This clonotype was observed a handful of times. V gene TRBV4-1 combines with J gene TRBJ2-2; 10 nucleotides match TRBD2. V lost 3 bases, J lost 0 bases, and 4 bases stayed unmatched. This CDR3 has 17 residues. Germline V gives CDR1 MGHRA, CDR2 YSYEKL. CDR3 region: CASSHGLAVANTGELFF. CDR3 DNA: TGCGCCAGCAGCCACGGACTAGCGGTCGCGAACACCGGGGAGCTGTTTTTT.

The V and J genes are TRBV20-1 and TRBJ1-1, with unresolved D. CDR1 and CDR2 (germline): DFQATT, SNEGSKA (reference sequence). CDR3 length equals 15 residues. V lost 3 bases and J lost 6, with 20 bases in between. CDR3 coding DNA: TGCAGTGCTAGCATTGGGTCGGGAATAGAGGCTGAAGCTTTCTTT. It is translated as CSASIGSGIEAEAFF.

In its sample, this clonotype was seen many times. The chain joins TRBV2 to TRBJ2-2; no clear D. V shed 5 bases and J shed 1 base, with 8 bases lying between them. The CDR3 loop spans 14 amino acids. Germline V gene lookup returns CDR1 SNHLY and CDR2 FYNNEI. CDR3 sequence reads: CASSPGRNTGELFF. The CDR3 DNA reads TGTGCCAGCAGTCCCGGACGGAACACCGGGGAGCTGTTTTTT.

The V and J genes are TRBV6-2 or TRBV6-3 and TRBJ2-1; possible D gene TRBD1, 6 bases. The CDR3 contains 15 residues. V gave up 8 bases and J gave up 0 bases, with 14 bases separating them. The germline gives CDR1 MNHEY, CDR2 SVGEGT. This CDR3 is CASLQGRLSYNEQFF. The DNA for the CDR3 is TGTGCCAGCCTCCAGGGGCGACTCTCCTACAATGAGCAGTTCTTC.

V is TRBV4-2 and J is TRBJ1-5; D unclear. Trimming shortened V by 4 bases and J by 3 bases, and 10 bases separated the two germline ends. The CDR3 is 14 residues long. The germline gives CDR1 LGHNA, CDR2 YNFKEQ. CDR3 in DNA: TGTGCCAGCAGCCTGACACGATACAATCAGCCCCAGCATTTT. Translating gives CASSLTRYNQPQHF.

This clonotype was seen a handful of times. The chain is built from TRBV15 and TRBJ1-1, with D maybe TRBD1 (5 bases). The CDR3 is 15 amino acids. V was trimmed by 5 bases and J by 3 bases, leaving 16 bases between them. Germline assignment: CDR1 LNHNV and CDR2 YYDKDF (reference sequence). The CDR3 coding sequence is TGTGCCACCAGCCCGGCCTGGGGGAGGGACACTGAAGCTTTCTTT. Its translation is CATSPAWGRDTEAFF. The whole variable domain, filled in from reference TRBV15 and TRBJ1-1, reads DAMVIQNPRYQVTQFGKPVTLSCSQTLNHNVMYWYQQKSSQAPKLLFHYYDKDFNNEADTPDNFQSRRPNTSFCFLDIRSPGLGDTAMYLCATSPAWGRDTEAFFGQGTRLTVV.

The chain is built from TRBV3-1 and TRBJ2-3; D not certain. CDR1 and CDR2 (germline): LGHDT, YNNKEL (reference sequence). V lost 0 bases to trimming and J lost 11 bases, with 12 bases between them. This CDR3 region has 13 residues. The CDR3 coding sequence is TGTGCCAGCAGCCAAGAATCCACGAGCCGGCAGTATTTT. Residues: CASSQESTSRQYF.

This clonotype was counted a few times. The chain employs TRBV7-8 and TRBJ1-1; the match to TRBD1 covers 9 bases. The CDR3 covers 15 residues. Looked up from germline, CDR1 is SGHVS and CDR2 is FQNEAQ. V shed 5 bases, J shed 4 bases, and the junction held 8 bases outside the gene matches. DNA of the CDR3: TGTGCCAGCAGCCCGCTTACAGGGGGCGTCACTGAAGCTTTCTTT. Translation gives CASSPLTGGVTEAFF.

This rearrangement joins TRBV13 to TRBJ2-7; D may be TRBD1 (5 bases). Trimming took 0 bases from V and 6 from J, leaving 9 bases between them. Germline loops: CDR1 PRHDT, CDR2 FYEKMQ (reference sequence). This CDR3 comprises 13 residues. The CDR3 sequence: CASSLGLRGEQYF. DNA of the CDR3: TGTGCCAGCAGCTTAGGCCTAAGGGGCGAGCAGTACTTC.